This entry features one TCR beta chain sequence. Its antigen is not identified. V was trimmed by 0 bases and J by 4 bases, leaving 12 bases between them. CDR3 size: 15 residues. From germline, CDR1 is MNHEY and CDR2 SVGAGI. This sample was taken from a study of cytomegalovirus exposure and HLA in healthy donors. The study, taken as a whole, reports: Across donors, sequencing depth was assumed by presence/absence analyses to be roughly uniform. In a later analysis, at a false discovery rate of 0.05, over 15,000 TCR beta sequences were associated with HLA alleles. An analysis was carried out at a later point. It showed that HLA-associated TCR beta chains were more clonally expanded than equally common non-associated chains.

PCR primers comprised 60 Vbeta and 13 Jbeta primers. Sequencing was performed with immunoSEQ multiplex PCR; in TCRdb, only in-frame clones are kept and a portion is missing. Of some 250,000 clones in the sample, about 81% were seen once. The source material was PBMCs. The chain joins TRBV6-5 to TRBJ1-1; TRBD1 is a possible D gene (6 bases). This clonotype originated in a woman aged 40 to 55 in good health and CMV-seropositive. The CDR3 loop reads CASSYSAGAGTEAFF. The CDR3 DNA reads TGTGCCAGCAGTTACTCAGCAGGGGCGGGCACTGAAGCTTTCTTT.